The 15 T cell receptor beta chains presented below share a single source sample, sequenced in a study of response to subunit inactivated influenza vaccine. TCRdb used MiXCR to reprocess the RT-PCR reads, holding one entry per CDR3 protein. The sample records about 780,000 distinct CDR3 sequences, 15% to 20% being singletons. Sequenced here: PBMCs from blood, sampled more than 4 days after vaccination. These receptors all stem from a man aged 45-60 years who received an inactivated influenza vaccine.

The chain links TRBV10-3 to TRBJ2-1; maybe TRBD1 (6 bases). The CDR3 totals 15 residues. Deletions cut 1 base from V and 9 bases from J, with 16 bases between. The germline V gene encodes CDR1 ENHRY and CDR2 SYGVKD. CDR3 bases: TGTGCCATCAGTGAGTTGCTGGGGGCCTTCGCTGAGCAGTTCTTC. It specifies CAISELLGAFAEQFF.

This chain uses TRBV20-1 with TRBJ2-3; TRBD2 matches 9 bases. With V trimmed by 1 base and J by 5 bases, 10 bases remained unmatched. The CDR3 loop spans 16 amino acids. Germline CDR1 reads DFQATT; CDR2 reads SNEGSKA (reference sequence). DNA for the CDR3: TGCAGTGCTAGAGCTTTCTTAGCGGGAGTGGGAGATACGCAGTATTTT. It is translated as CSARAFLAGVGDTQYF.

This clonotype showed up many times. The rearrangement joins TRBV20-1 to TRBJ2-3; D is perhaps TRBD1 or TRBD2 (5 bases each). CDR1 and CDR2 (germline): DFQATT, SNEGSKA (reference sequence). The V and J ends lost 1 base and 10 bases respectively, with 21 bases between them. The CDR3 loop spans 15 amino acids. This CDR3 reads CSARGGRWETVPQYF. The CDR3 DNA reads as TGCAGTGCTAGAGGGGGGAGATGGGAGACCGTTCCGCAGTATTTT.

The chain recombines TRBV10-2 with TRBJ1-2; D remains ambiguous. Germline CDR1 WSHSY, CDR2 SAAADI. The CDR3 has 14 residues. Trimming took off 2 bases at V and 5 bases at J, with 12 bases between the two ends. The CDR3 is CASSETILQYGYTF. CDR3 in DNA: TGCGCCAGCAGTGAGACGATCCTGCAATATGGCTACACCTTC.

CDR3 nucleotides: TGTGCCTGGAAAGACGGGGGATACAATGAGCAGTTCTTC. Protein sequence: CAWKDGGYNEQFF. The V gene is TRBV30, the J gene TRBJ2-1, with a weak D call TRBD2 (6 bases). The CDR3 length is 13 residues. In germline, CDR1 is GTSNPN, CDR2 SVGIG (reference sequence). The germline V and J ends were trimmed by 4 bases and 4 bases, with 11 bases remaining between them.

This clonotype was counted a few times. The V gene is TRBV5-4, the J gene TRBJ2-4, with TRBD2 identical over 10 bases. The germline V gene has CDR1 SGHNT and CDR2 YYREEE (reference sequence). Trimming cost V 1 base and J 5 bases; bases outside gene matches: 3. The length of the CDR3 is 15 residues. In DNA, the CDR3 is TGTGCCAGCAGCTTGACTAGCGGGAACCAAAACATTCAGTACTTC. Amino acid sequence: CASSLTSGNQNIQYF.

This chain uses TRBV6-1 with TRBJ1-1; 8 bases are shared with TRBD1. Germline V lookup: CDR1 MNHNS, CDR2 SASEGT. CDR3 length: 15 residues. The ends lost 6 bases at V and 6 bases at J; junction bases unmatched: 12. This CDR3 reads CASRISGQGAAEAFF. The CDR3 DNA follows: TGTGCCAGCAGGATCAGCGGGCAGGGGGCTGCTGAAGCTTTCTTT.

In regard to this clonotype: An end of the junction does not agree with germline; a read error may underlie this. The V gene is TRBV5-1, the J gene TRBJ1-2; D gene uncertain. The germline CDR1 and CDR2 sequences are SGHRS and YFSETQ. The CDR3 is made up of 12 amino acids. The CDR3 is CASSLGTSFLAF. CDR3 nucleotides: TGCGCCAGCAGCTTGGGGACGTCATTCCTCGCCTTC.

This clonotype was detected a few times. The CDR3 DNA reads TGTGCCATCAGTGAGTCATCCCCGGGACAGGGAATGACCGGGGAGCTGTTTTTT. This codes for CAISESSPGQGMTGELFF. The V and J genes are TRBV10-3 and TRBJ2-2; 9 bases match TRBD1. Germline V gives CDR1 ENHRY, CDR2 SYGVKD. The CDR3 sequence is 18 residues long. Trimming took 0 bases from V and 5 from J; bases not matched to a gene: 10.

The CDR3 here is CSASEPGRQETQYF. The CDR3 nucleotides read TGCAGTGCTAGCGAACCGGGACGGCAAGAGACCCAGTACTTC. The gene calls are TRBV20-1 and TRBJ2-5; the D gene could be TRBD1 or TRBD2 (5 bases each). Trimming pared 3 bases from V and 2 bases from J, leaving 13 bases between. Germline CDR1 reads DFQATT; CDR2 reads SNEGSKA (reference sequence). CDR3 length: 14 residues.

This clonotype was counted between two and nine times. CDR3 amino acids: CASSETSGRYRNEQFF. Here the CDR3 DNA reads TGTGCCAGCAGTGAGACTAGCGGGAGGTACCGCAATGAGCAGTTCTTC. The gene calls are TRBV12-3 or TRBV12-4 and TRBJ2-1, with TRBD2 matching over 13 bases. CDR3 length: 16 residues. V shed 5 bases, J shed 6 bases, and the junction held 7 bases outside the gene matches.

The chain carries TRBV24-1 and TRBJ2-7, with D hard to call. CDR1 is KGHDR, CDR2 SFDVKD, per germline. The CDR3 spans 13 residues. With 0 bases removed from V and 5 bases from J, the gap between germline ends came to 7 bases. DNA of the CDR3: TGTGCCACCAGTGATTTGCCGGACGACGAGCAGTACTTC. Translation: CATSDLPDDEQYF.

This clonotype was counted a few times. This chain connects TRBV7-9 to TRBJ2-7; D is perhaps TRBD2 (5 bases). CDR1 is SEHNR, CDR2 FQNEAQ, per germline (reference sequence). This CDR3 contains 14 residues. Trimming took off 1 base at V and 5 bases at J, with 12 bases between the two ends. The CDR3 region is CASSLGGLYDEQYF. In nucleotides, the CDR3 is TGTGCCAGCAGCTTAGGCGGGCTTTACGACGAGCAGTACTTC.

This clonotype was counted a few times. V gene TRBV7-2 combines with J gene TRBJ2-1; D is uncertain. The CDR3 is 14 amino acids. CDR1 is SGHTA, CDR2 FQGNSA, per germline. Between the trimmed V and J ends, which lost 1 base and 8 bases, there was a span of 12 bases. CDR3 nucleotides: TGTGCCAGCAGCTTAGTACCCAGGTTCGATGAGCAGTTCTTC. Translation gives CASSLVPRFDEQFF. The full variable domain, rest sourced from reference TRBV7-2 and TRBJ2-1, is GAGVSQSPSNKVTEKGKDVELRCDPISGHTALYWYRQSLGQGLEFLIYFQGNSAPDKSGLPSDRFSAERTGGSVSTLTIQRTQQEDSAVYLCASSLVPRFDEQFFGPGTRLTVL.

The chain recombines TRBV9 with TRBJ1-1; D gene unclear. The CDR3 runs to 13 residues. The ends were cut back, 0 bases at V and 3 bases at J, with 6 bases in the middle. Germline V CDR1 and CDR2: SGDLS, YYNGEE. As DNA, the CDR3 is TGTGCCAGCAGCGTAGTAATGGACACTGAAGCTTTCTTT. This translates into CASSVVMDTEAFF. Drawing the rest from reference TRBV9 and TRBJ1-1, the complete variable domain is DSGVTQTPKHLITATGQRVTLRCSPRSGDLSVYWYQQSLDQGLQFLIQYYNGEERAKGNILERFSAQQFPDLHSELNLSSLELGDSALYFCASSVVMDTEAFFGQGTRLTVV.